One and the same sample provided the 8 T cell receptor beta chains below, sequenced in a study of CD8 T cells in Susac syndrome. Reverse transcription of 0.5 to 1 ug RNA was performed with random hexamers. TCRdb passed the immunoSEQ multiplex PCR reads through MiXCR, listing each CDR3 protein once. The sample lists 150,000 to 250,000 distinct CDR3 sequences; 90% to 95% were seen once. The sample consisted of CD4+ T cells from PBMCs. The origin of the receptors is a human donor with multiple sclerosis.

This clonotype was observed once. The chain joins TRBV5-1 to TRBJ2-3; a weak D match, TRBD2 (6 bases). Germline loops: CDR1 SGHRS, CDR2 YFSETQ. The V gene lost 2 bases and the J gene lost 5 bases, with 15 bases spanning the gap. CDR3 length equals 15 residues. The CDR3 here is CASSFIGGVRDTQYF. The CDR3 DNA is TGCGCCAGCAGCTTTATCGGGGGAGTGAGAGATACGCAGTATTTT. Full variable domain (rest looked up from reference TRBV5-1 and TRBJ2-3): KAGVTQTPRYLIKTRGQQVTLSCSPISGHRSVSWYQQTPGQGLQFLFEYFSETQRNKGNFPGRFSGRQFSNSRSEMNVSTLELGDSALYLCASSFIGGVRDTQYFGPGTRLTVL.

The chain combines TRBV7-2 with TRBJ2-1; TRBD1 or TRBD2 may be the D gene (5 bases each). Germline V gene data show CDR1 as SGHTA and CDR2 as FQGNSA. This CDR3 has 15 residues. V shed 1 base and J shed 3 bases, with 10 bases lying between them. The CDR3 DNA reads TGTGCCAGCAGCTTAGAAGGGACCATCTACAATGAGCAGTTCTTC. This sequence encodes CASSLEGTIYNEQFF.

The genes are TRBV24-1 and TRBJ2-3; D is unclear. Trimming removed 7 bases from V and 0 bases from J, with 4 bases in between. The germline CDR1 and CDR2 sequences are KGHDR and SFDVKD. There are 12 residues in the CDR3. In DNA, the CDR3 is TGTGCCACCAGCCAGAGCACAGATACGCAGTATTTT. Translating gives CATSQSTDTQYF.

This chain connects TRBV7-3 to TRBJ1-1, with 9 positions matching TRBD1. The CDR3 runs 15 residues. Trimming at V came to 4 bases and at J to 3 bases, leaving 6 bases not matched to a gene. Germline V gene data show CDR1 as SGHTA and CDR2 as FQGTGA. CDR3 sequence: CASSSGTGMDTEAFF. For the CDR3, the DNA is TGTGCCAGCAGCTCGGGGACAGGGATGGACACTGAAGCTTTCTTT.

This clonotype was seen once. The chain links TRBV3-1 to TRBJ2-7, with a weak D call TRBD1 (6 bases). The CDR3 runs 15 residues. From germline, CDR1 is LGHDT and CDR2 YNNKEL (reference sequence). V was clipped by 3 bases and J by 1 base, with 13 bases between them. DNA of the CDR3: TGTGCCAGCAGCCACTGGCAGGGGAAATCCTACGAGCAGTACTTC. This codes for CASSHWQGKSYEQYF.

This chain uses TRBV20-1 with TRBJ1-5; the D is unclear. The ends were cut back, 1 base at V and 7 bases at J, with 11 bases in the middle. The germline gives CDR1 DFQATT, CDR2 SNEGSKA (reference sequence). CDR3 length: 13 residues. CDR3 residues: CSARVDQNQPQHF. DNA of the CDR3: TGCAGTGCTAGAGTGGACCAGAACCAGCCCCAGCATTTT.

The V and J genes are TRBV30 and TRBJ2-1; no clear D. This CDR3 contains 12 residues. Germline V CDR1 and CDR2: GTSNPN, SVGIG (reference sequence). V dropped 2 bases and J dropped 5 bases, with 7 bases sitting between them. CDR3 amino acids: CAWSQGNNEQFF. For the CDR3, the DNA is TGTGCCTGGAGTCAAGGGAACAATGAGCAGTTCTTC.

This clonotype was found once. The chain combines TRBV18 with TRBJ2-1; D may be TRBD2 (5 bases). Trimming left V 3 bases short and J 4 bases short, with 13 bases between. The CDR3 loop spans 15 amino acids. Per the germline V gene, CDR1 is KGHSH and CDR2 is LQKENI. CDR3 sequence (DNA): TGTGCCAGCTCACCCGGGGAGCGGACGTACAATGAGCAGTTCTTC. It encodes CASSPGERTYNEQFF.